This entry concerns a single TCR beta chain. Antigen unknown. Measured with immunoSEQ multiplex PCR; TCRdb has only the in-frame clones, and not every one. The table lists around 46,000 clones, approximately 89% of them singletons. This sample was taken from a study of OX40 agonist ivuxolimab in advanced cancers. The study's findings and limits: Expansion of clones was among the lowest in partial responders at 0.1-3.0 mg/kg.

Trimming shortened V by 9 bases and J by 7 bases, and 21 bases separated the two germline ends. Germline lookup yields CDR1 MNHNS and CDR2 SASEGT. The CDR3 runs to 14 residues. Patients were ruled out by autoimmune disease history or systemic immunosuppression. The V gene is TRBV6-1, the J gene TRBJ1-2; maybe TRBD1 (6 bases). The sequences come from CD4+ or CD8+ T cells sorted from blood, collected in a trial of the OX40 agonist ivuxolimab. The source is an adult with an advanced solid tumor such as melanoma, head and neck, liver or kidney cancer. In DNA, the CDR3 is TGTGCCAGTAGGGGGGGGATTTCGGGTCCTGGCTACACCTTC. This sequence encodes CASRGGISGPGYTF.